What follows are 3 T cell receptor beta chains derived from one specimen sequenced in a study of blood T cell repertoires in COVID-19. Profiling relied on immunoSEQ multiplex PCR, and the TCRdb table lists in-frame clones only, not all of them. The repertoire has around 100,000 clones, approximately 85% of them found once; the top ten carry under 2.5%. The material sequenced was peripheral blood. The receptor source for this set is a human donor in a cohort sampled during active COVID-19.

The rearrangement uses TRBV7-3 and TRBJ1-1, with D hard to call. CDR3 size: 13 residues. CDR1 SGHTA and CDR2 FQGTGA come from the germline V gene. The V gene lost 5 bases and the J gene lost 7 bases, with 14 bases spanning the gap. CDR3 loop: CASSPLYRGEAFF. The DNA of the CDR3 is TGTGCCAGCAGCCCACTATACCGTGGTGAAGCTTTCTTT.

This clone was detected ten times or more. CDR3 amino acids: CASKDGRESTDTQYF. The CDR3 DNA sequence: TGTGCCAGCAAGGACGGACGGGAGAGCACAGATACGCAGTATTTT. The J gene is TRBJ2-3, the V gene TRBV2; the D gene is possibly TRBD2 (6 bases). The CDR3 is 15 residues long. V shed 7 bases and J shed 0 bases, with 14 bases lying between them. CDR1 is SNHLY and CDR2 is FYNNEI in the germline V gene.

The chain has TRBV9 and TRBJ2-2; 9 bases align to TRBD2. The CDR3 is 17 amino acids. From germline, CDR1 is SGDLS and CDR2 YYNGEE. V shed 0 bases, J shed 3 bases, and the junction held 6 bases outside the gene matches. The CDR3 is CASSVDGAGGYTGELFF. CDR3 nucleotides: TGTGCCAGCAGCGTAGACGGAGCGGGGGGTTACACCGGGGAGCTGTTTTTT.